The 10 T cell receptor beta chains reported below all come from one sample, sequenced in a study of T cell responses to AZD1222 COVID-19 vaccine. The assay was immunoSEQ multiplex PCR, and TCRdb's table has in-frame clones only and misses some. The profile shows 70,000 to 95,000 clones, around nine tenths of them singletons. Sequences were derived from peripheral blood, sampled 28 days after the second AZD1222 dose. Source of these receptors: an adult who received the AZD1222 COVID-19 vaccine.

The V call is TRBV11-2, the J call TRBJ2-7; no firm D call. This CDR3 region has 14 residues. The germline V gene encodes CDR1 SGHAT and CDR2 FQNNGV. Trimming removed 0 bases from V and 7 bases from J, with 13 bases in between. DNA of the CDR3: TGTGCCAGCAGCTTAGATCCTCCCGGTCGTGAGCAGTACTTC. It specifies CASSLDPPGREQYF. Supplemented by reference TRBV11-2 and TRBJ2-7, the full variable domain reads EAGVAQSPRYKIIEKRQSVAFWCNPISGHATLYWYQQILGQGPKLLIQFQNNGVVDDSQLPKDRFSAERLKGVDSTLKIQPAKLEDSAVYLCASSLDPPGREQYFGPGTRLTVT.

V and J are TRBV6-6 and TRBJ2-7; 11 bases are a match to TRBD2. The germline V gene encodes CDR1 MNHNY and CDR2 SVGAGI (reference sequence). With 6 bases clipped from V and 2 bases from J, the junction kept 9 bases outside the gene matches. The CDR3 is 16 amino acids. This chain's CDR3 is CASRIPSGGTTYEQYF. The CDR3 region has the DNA TGTGCCAGCAGAATTCCTAGCGGGGGGACCACCTACGAGCAGTACTTC.

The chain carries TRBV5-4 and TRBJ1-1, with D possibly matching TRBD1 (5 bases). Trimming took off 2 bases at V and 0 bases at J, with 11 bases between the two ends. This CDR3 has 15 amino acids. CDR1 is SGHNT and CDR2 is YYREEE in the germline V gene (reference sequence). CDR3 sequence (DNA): TGTGCCAGCAGCTTCCAGGGACCTATGAACACTGAAGCTTTCTTT. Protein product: CASSFQGPMNTEAFF.

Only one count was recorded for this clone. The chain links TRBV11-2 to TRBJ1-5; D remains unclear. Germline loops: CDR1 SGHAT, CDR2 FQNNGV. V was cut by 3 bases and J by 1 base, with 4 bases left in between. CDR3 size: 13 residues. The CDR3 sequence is CASSLESNQPQHF. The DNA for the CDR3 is TGTGCCAGCAGCTTGGAAAGCAATCAGCCCCAGCATTTT.

CDR3 sequence: CASSPVGGMVNGYTF. CDR3 in DNA: TGTGCCAGCTCACCTGTTGGGGGCATGGTCAATGGCTACACCTTC. The rearrangement uses TRBV18 and TRBJ1-2; D perhaps matches TRBD1 (6 bases). Germline CDR1 KGHSH, CDR2 LQKENI. Trimming stripped 3 bases from V and 6 bases from J, with 17 bases between. This CDR3 region has 15 residues.

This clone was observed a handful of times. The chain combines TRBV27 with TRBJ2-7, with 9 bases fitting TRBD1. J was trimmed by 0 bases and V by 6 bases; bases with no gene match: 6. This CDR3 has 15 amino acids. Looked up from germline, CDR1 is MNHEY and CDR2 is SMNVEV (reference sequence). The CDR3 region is CASRPTGGFSYEQYF. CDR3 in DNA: TGTGCCAGCAGACCCACAGGGGGCTTCTCCTACGAGCAGTACTTC.

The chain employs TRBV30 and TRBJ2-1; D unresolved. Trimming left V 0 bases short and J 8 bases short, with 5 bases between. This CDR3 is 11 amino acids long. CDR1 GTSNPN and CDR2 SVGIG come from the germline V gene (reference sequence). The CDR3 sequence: CAWSVPYEQFF. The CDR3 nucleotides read TGTGCCTGGAGTGTACCCTATGAGCAGTTCTTC.

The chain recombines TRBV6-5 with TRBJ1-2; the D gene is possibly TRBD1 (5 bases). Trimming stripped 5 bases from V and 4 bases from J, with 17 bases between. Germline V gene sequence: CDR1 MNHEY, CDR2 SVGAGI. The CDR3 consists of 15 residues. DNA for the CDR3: TGTGCCAGCAGTCGTGCAGGGTCCCCTAGCTATGGCTACACCTTC. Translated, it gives CASSRAGSPSYGYTF.

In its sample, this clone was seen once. The CDR3 DNA reads TGTGCCACCGAACGCCGAGGCTATGGCTACACCTTC. This sequence encodes CATERRGYGYTF. The V call is TRBV6-5, the J call TRBJ1-2; D remains unclear. Germline CDR1 and CDR2: MNHEY and SVGAGI. The V end lost 10 bases, the J end lost 4 bases, and 13 bases lay between the germline ends. This CDR3 is built from 12 residues.

Written as DNA, the CDR3 is TGCGCCAGCAGCCGGTCCACAGGAAGCTATGGCTACACCTTC. As protein: CASSRSTGSYGYTF. The chain recombines TRBV4-1 with TRBJ1-2; perhaps TRBD1 as D (5 bases). CDR1 is MGHRA and CDR2 is YSYEKL in the germline V gene. V shed 4 bases and J shed 4 bases, with 13 bases lying between them. There are 14 residues in the CDR3.